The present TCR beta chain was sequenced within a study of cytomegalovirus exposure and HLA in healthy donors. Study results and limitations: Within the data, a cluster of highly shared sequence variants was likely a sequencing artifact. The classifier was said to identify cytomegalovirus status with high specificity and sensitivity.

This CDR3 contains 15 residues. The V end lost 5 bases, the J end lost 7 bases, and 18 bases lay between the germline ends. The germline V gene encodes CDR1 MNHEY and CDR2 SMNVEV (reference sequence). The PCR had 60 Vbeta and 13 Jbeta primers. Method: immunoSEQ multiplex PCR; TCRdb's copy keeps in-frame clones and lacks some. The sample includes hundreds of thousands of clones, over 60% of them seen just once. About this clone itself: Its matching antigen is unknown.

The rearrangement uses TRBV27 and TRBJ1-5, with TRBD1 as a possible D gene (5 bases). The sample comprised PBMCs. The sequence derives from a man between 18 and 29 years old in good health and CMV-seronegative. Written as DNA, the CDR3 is TGTGCCAGCAGTCTCTTCCCGGGGGATGGCCAGCCCCAGCATTTT. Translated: CASSLFPGDGQPQHF.